A single sample is the source of the 21 T cell receptor beta chains below, sequenced in a study of persistence of HIV-infected CD4 T cells. The antigens of these receptors remain unknown. This was the immunoSEQ version 4 assay in survey mode. This table comes from immunoSEQ multiplex PCR, and its TCRdb copy is limited to in-frame clones, with some not included. The sample carries around 7,500 clones, roughly two thirds recorded once. The stimulus was lysate of CMV-infected fibroblasts, approximately 9.6 ug/mL. CD4+ T cells upregulating both CD40 ligand and CD69 were sorted as responding cells. Sample: CD4+ T cells sorted from PBMCs after roughly 18-hour stimulation, taken from a patient who received antiretroviral therapy. All receptors derive from an adult man with HIV who was CMV-seropositive.

The rearrangement joins TRBV19 to TRBJ2-7; possibly TRBD2 for D (6 bases). V lost 0 bases, J lost 4 bases, and 13 bases lay in between. In germline, CDR1 is LNHDA, CDR2 SQIVND (reference sequence). There are 15 residues in the CDR3. This chain's CDR3 is CASSIDLSSGYEQYF. Written as DNA, the CDR3 is TGTGCCAGTAGTATAGATCTGAGTAGCGGTTACGAGCAGTACTTC.

Note on this clone: This sample includes further DNA sequences coding for the same CDR3. The chain links TRBV5-1 to TRBJ1-3, with D hard to call. CDR3 length: 15 amino acids. Germline V lookup: CDR1 SGHRS, CDR2 YFSETQ. V lost 0 bases, J lost 4 bases, and 11 bases lay in between. The DNA for the CDR3 is TGCGCCAGCAGCTTGGCTCCCGGGTCCGGAAACACCATATATTTT. Protein: CASSLAPGSGNTIYF.

The rearrangement joins TRBV28 to TRBJ2-2; 14 positions agree with TRBD2. Trimming at V came to 7 bases and at J to 4 bases, leaving 2 bases not matched to a gene. This CDR3 is 15 amino acids long. Looked up from germline, CDR1 is MDHEN and CDR2 is SYDVKM. CDR3 DNA sequence: TGTGCCAGCACGGGGACTAGCGGGAGCACCGGGGAGCTGTTTTTT. Protein: CASTGTSGSTGELFF.

The V call is TRBV6-5, the J call TRBJ1-6; D call uncertain. This CDR3 has 15 residues. Germline V gives CDR1 MNHEY, CDR2 SVGAGI. Between the trimmed V and J ends, which lost 0 bases and 10 bases, there was a span of 13 bases. CDR3 in amino acids: CASSYSISRRSPLHF. CDR3 nucleotide sequence: TGTGCCAGCAGTTACTCGATTAGTAGGCGGTCACCCCTCCACTTT.

The J gene is TRBJ2-6, the V gene TRBV19; D gene uncertain. The CDR3 covers 15 residues. Germline V gene data show CDR1 as LNHDA and CDR2 as SQIVND (reference sequence). Trimming shortened V by 0 bases and J by 0 bases, and 3 bases separated the two germline ends. The CDR3 nucleotides are TGTGCCAGTAGTATAGATGTCTCTGGGGCCAACGTCCTGACTTTC. As protein: CASSIDVSGANVLTF.

Sample share makes this clone medium-sized. The chain couples TRBV7-8 to TRBJ1-1; D is perhaps TRBD1 (5 bases). Germline V lookup: CDR1 SGHVS, CDR2 FQNEAQ. The CDR3 extends over 16 amino acids. V lost 1 base and J lost 1, with 13 bases in between. In DNA form, the CDR3 reads TGTGCCAGCAGCTTAGTGGGGCCACCGGGGAACACTGAAGCTTTCTTT. It yields the protein CASSLVGPPGNTEAFF.

The chain employs TRBV25-1 and TRBJ2-1; D possibly uses TRBD1 or TRBD2 (9 bases each). Trimming shortened V by 6 bases and J by 7 bases, and 28 bases separated the two germline ends. The CDR3 length is 18 residues. CDR1 MGHDK and CDR2 SYGVNS come from the germline V gene. CDR3 nucleotides: TGTGCCAGCAGCAAACAGGGGGCTGGAGCGGGAGGAAGGAATGAGCAGTTCTTC. Residues: CASSKQGAGAGGRNEQFF.

This clone was counted only a few times. V usage is TRBV25-1 and J usage is TRBJ2-4; TRBD1 might be the D (5 bases). The germline V and J ends were trimmed by 3 bases and 6 bases, with 12 bases remaining between them. This CDR3 has 14 amino acids. CDR1 and CDR2 (germline): MGHDK, SYGVNS. The DNA of the CDR3 is TGTGCCAGCAGTGAGGTAGACAGCCGAAACATTCAGTACTTC. Translated: CASSEVDSRNIQYF. The complete variable domain, with remaining parts taken from reference TRBV25-1 and TRBJ2-4, reads EADIYQTPRYLVIGTGKKITLECSQTMGHDKMYWYQQDPGMELHLIHYSYGVNSTEKGDLSSESTVSRIRTEHFPLTLESARPSHTSQYLCASSEVDSRNIQYFGAGTRLSVL.

This chain connects TRBV6-2 or TRBV6-3 to TRBJ1-5, with unresolved D. The CDR3 covers 15 residues. Germline CDR1 and CDR2: MNHEY and SVGEGT. The ends were cut back, 1 base at V and 2 bases at J, with 9 bases in the middle. This CDR3 reads CASSYWKSGNQPQHF. CDR3 bases: TGTGCCAGCAGTTACTGGAAGAGTGGCAATCAGCCCCAGCATTTT.

The chain has TRBV25-1 and TRBJ1-1; TRBD1 might be the D (6 bases). Germline CDR1 and CDR2: MGHDK and SYGVNS. V lost 7 bases and J 4 bases, leaving 7 bases between the germline ends. The CDR3 runs 11 residues. The CDR3 sequence: CASKGVTEAFF. The CDR3 DNA follows: TGTGCCAGCAAGGGGGTCACTGAAGCTTTCTTT.

This clone is medium-sized in the sample. The chain combines TRBV5-1 with TRBJ2-7; D possibly corresponds to TRBD2 (6 bases). Trimming stripped 4 bases from V and 2 bases from J, with 16 bases between. Germline CDR1 and CDR2: SGHRS and YFSETQ. CDR3 length equals 15 residues. CDR3 protein: CASSDRSGPTYEQYF. CDR3 coding DNA: TGCGCCAGCAGCGATCGGAGCGGGCCGACCTACGAGCAGTACTTC.

V is TRBV7-8 and J is TRBJ2-1, with D possibly matching TRBD2 (5 bases). This CDR3 region has 14 residues. Trimming took 7 bases from V and 7 from J, leaving 17 bases between them. Germline-derived CDR1 and CDR2 are SGHVS and FQNEAQ. CDR3 loop: CASTIELVSNEQFF. CDR3 in DNA: TGTGCCAGCACCATAGAACTAGTCTCAAATGAGCAGTTCTTC. Supplemented by reference TRBV7-8 and TRBJ2-1, the full variable domain reads GAGVSQSPRYKVAKRGQDVALRCDPISGHVSLFWYQQALGQGPEFLTYFQNEAQLDKSGLPSDRFFAERPEGSVSTLKIQRTQQEDSAVYLCASTIELVSNEQFFGPGTRLTVL.

The chain combines TRBV30 with TRBJ1-6; D is unresolved. In germline, CDR1 is GTSNPN, CDR2 SVGIG (reference sequence). Trimming removed 4 bases at V and 3 bases at J, with 7 bases between. CDR3 length: 13 residues. CDR3 sequence (DNA): TGTGCCTGGACGGACCTCTATAATTCACCCCTCCACTTT. This sequence encodes CAWTDLYNSPLHF.

The V and J genes are TRBV30 and TRBJ1-3; D is unresolved. The germline V and J ends were trimmed by 2 bases and 3 bases, with 5 bases remaining between them. The CDR3 is 12 amino acids. Germline V gene data show CDR1 as GTSNPN and CDR2 as SVGIG (reference sequence). The chain's CDR3 is CAWSFLGNTIYF. CDR3 DNA: TGTGCCTGGAGTTTTCTTGGAAACACCATATATTTT.

In this sample, this clone turned up a few times. The chain couples TRBV9 to TRBJ2-3; the D is unclear. The germline gives CDR1 SGDLS, CDR2 YYNGEE. The CDR3 has 13 amino acids. The germline V and J ends were trimmed by 4 bases and 4 bases, with 10 bases remaining between them. CDR3 DNA: TGTGCCAGCAGCCTAACCAGAGCAGATACGCAGTATTTT. Its translation is CASSLTRADTQYF.

This clone was found a few times. The J gene is TRBJ1-1, the V gene TRBV30, with D unclear. V was pared by 4 bases and J by 2 bases, with 11 bases between. From germline, CDR1 is GTSNPN and CDR2 SVGIG (reference sequence). The CDR3 length is 13 residues. Here the CDR3 DNA reads TGTGCCTGGACCCCCTTTTACAACACTGAAGCTTTCTTT. Translated: CAWTPFYNTEAFF.

This chain links TRBV14 with TRBJ1-1; TRBD1 matches 9 bases. The V and J ends lost 3 bases and 5 bases, in that order; junction bases with no gene match: 7. Germline V lookup: CDR1 SGHDN, CDR2 FVKESK. The CDR3 covers 15 residues. CDR3 loop: CASSQATGGKTEAFF. CDR3 nucleotides: TGTGCCAGCAGCCAGGCGACAGGGGGAAAAACTGAAGCTTTCTTT.

The CDR3 DNA reads as TGTGCCAGCAGCCAAGCGGGCGGGACTGGTGGTAATGAGCAGTTCTTC. Translation gives CASSQAGGTGGNEQFF. The chain employs TRBV3-1 (or the pseudogene TRBV3-2) and TRBJ2-1; the D gene is possibly TRBD2 (6 bases). There are 16 residues in the CDR3. Germline lookup yields CDR1 LGHDT and CDR2 YNNKEL (reference sequence). V lost 1 base and J 7 bases, leaving 17 bases between the germline ends.

The V gene is TRBV5-1, the J gene TRBJ1-2; no firm D call. CDR3 size: 13 residues. V was clipped by 0 bases and J by 2 bases, with 5 bases between them. CDR1 and CDR2 from the germline V gene are SGHRS and YFSETQ. Written as DNA, the CDR3 is TGCGCCAGCAGCTTGGGCGGGAACTATGGCTACACCTTC. This codes for CASSLGGNYGYTF.

A single count supports this clone. The CDR3, as DNA: TGTGCCAGCACCCCTGGGTCTGGGGCCAACGTCCTGACTTTC. This translates into CASTPGSGANVLTF. V gene TRBV7-9 combines with J gene TRBJ2-6, with unresolved D. The CDR3 is 14 amino acids. The germline V gene encodes CDR1 SEHNR and CDR2 FQNEAQ (reference sequence). With 7 bases removed from V and 1 base from J, the gap between germline ends came to 8 bases.

The chain employs TRBV19 and TRBJ1-5, with a tentative D call TRBD1 (5 bases). The V gene's germline CDR1 is LNHDA and CDR2 SQIVND (reference sequence). The CDR3 is 14 amino acids. V dropped 0 bases and J dropped 9 bases, with 12 bases sitting between them. CDR3 nucleotides: TGTGCCAGTAGTATAGATCTTCAGGGATCGCCCCAGCATTTT. Residues: CASSIDLQGSPQHF.